A selection of T cell receptor beta chains follows, all from one sample in a study of T cell repertoires in ileal Crohn's disease. Produced via immunoSEQ multiplex PCR; TCRdb's table is partial and in-frame only. The sample has a few thousand clones, 81% seen once; the top ten hold more than 4.5%. The sequenced sample consisted of ileal tissue. The receptors were gathered from an adult with Crohn's disease. CDR3s include the opening cysteine and the closing phenylalanine or tryptophan. The D gene is left open where the match is weak. Expanded clones are given a class, and other clones once, few, many or no size at all.

D gene | CDR3 length | J gene | clone size | V gene | CDR3 protein | CDR3 DNA
TRBD1 | 13 | TRBJ2-3 | NA | TRBV10-1 | CASSDRGLDTQYF | TGCGCCAGCAGCGACAGGGGCCTCGATACGCAGTATTTT
NA | 16 | TRBJ2-2 | NA | TRBV13 | CASSLGAGQFTGELFF | TGTGCCAGCAGCTTGGGGGCAGGCCAATTCACCGGGGAGCTGTTTTTT
TRBD1 | 15 | TRBJ2-1 | NA | TRBV7-2 | CASSLRQGARDEQFF | TGTGCCAGCAGCCTCCGACAGGGGGCAAGGGATGAGCAGTTCTTC
NA | 15 | TRBJ2-1 | once | TRBV9 | CASSVDASAYNEQFF | TGTGCCAGCAGCGTAGATGCTAGCGCCTACAATGAGCAGTTCTTC
NA | 15 | TRBJ2-5 | NA | TRBV5-4 | CASSLRQGQKETQYF | TGTGCCAGCAGCTTGAGGCAGGGACAAAAAGAGACCCAGTACTTC
NA | 13 | TRBJ1-1 | NA | TRBV21-1 | CGTGGEKPTEAFF | TGTGGGACAGGGGGAGAGAAACCTACTGAAGCTTTCTTT
TRBD1 | 13 | TRBJ2-7 | NA | TRBV7-6 | CASSRDRGYEQYF | TGTGCCAGCAGCAGGGACAGGGGCTACGAGCAGTACTTC
TRBD2 | 15 | TRBJ2-5 | NA | TRBV28 | CASLSEGAGEETQYF | TGTGCCAGCCTCTCGGAGGGAGCGGGAGAGGAGACCCAGTACTTC
NA | 14 | TRBJ2-7 | once | TRBV7-8 | CASSGGDIIGEQYF | TGTGCCAGCAGCGGGGGGGACATAATTGGCGAGCAGTACTTC
TRBD2 | 15 | TRBJ2-3 | NA | TRBV19 | CASSLHRTRTDTQYF | TGTGCCAGTAGCCTACATCGGACTAGGACAGATACGCAGTATTTT
NA | 13 | TRBJ2-7 | NA | TRBV29-1 | CSVLHGQTLEQYF | TGCAGCGTCCTGCACGGACAGACCCTCGAGCAGTACTTC
NA | 10 | TRBJ2-3 | NA | TRBV6-6 | CASGSLKQYF | TGTGCCAGCGGGAGTCTTAAGCAGTATTTT
TRBD2 | 15 | TRBJ2-3 | NA | TRBV5-4 | CASSSQRGRTDTQYF | TGTGCCAGCAGCTCCCAGCGGGGACGCACAGATACGCAGTATTTT
TRBD1 | 13 | TRBJ2-3 | few | TRBV7-9 | CASARGLGDTQYF | TGTGCCAGCGCCAGGGGGCTAGGAGATACGCAGTATTTT
TRBD2 | 15 | TRBJ2-7 | NA | TRBV5-6 | CASSFGLAGVYEQYF | TGTGCCAGCAGTTTCGGACTAGCGGGGGTCTACGAGCAGTACTTC
NA | 12 | TRBJ1-1 | NA | TRBV19 | CASKFVRREAFF | TGTGCCAGTAAGTTCGTTCGGAGAGAAGCTTTCTTT
NA | 11 | TRBJ2-5 | once | TRBV7-6 | CASSLSETQYF | TGTGCCAGCAGCTTGTCTGAGACCCAGTACTTC
TRBD1 | 16 | TRBJ1-3 | NA | TRBV7-9 | CASSLGQPNSGNTIYF | TGTGCCAGCAGCTTGGGACAGCCAAACTCTGGAAACACCATATATTTT
NA | 14 | TRBJ2-7 | NA | TRBV27 | CASRKEGRAYEQYF | TGTGCCAGCAGGAAGGAGGGAAGGGCCTACGAGCAGTACTTC
TRBD1 | 16 | TRBJ1-1 | NA | TRBV7-8 | CASSHDRGLMNTEAFF | TGTGCCAGCAGCCATGACAGGGGGCTTATGAACACTGAAGCTTTCTTT
NA | 16 | TRBJ2-1 | NA | TRBV5-4 | CASSLRGNWAFNEQFF | TGTGCCAGCAGCCTAAGGGGGAATTGGGCATTCAATGAGCAGTTCTTC
NA | 13 | TRBJ2-4 | NA | TRBV6-5 | CASSFEGGGIQYF | TGTGCCAGCAGTTTTGAGGGGGGGGGCATTCAGTACTTC
NA | 15 | TRBJ2-1 | NA | TRBV11-3 | CASSLKGSGYNEQFF | TGTGCCAGCAGCTTAAAGGGTTCGGGATACAATGAGCAGTTCTTC
NA | 17 | TRBJ2-2 | NA | TRBV7-2 | CASSLGAGVVRTGELFF | TGTGCCAGCAGCTTAGGGGCAGGGGTGGTCCGAACCGGGGAGCTGTTTTTT
TRBD1 | 15 | TRBJ2-7 | NA | TRBV27 | CASRRTRDSSYEQYF | TGTGCCAGCAGAAGAACCCGGGACAGCTCCTACGAGCAGTACTTC
TRBD2 | 16 | TRBJ2-3 | NA | TRBV5-1 | CASSARDSGLADTQYF | TGCGCCAGCAGCGCCCGGGATAGCGGGCTTGCAGATACGCAGTATTTT
NA | 15 | TRBJ1-1 | NA | TRBV10-3 | CAISSNQGRGTEAFF | TGTGCCATCAGTTCGAATCAGGGACGGGGGACTGAAGCTTTCTTT
TRBD2 | 17 | TRBJ2-3 | NA | TRBV7-9 | CASSLSLGRGTGDTQYF | TGTGCCAGCAGCCTTAGCCTTGGGAGGGGAACGGGAGATACGCAGTATTTT
TRBD2 | 15 | TRBJ2-1 | NA | TRBV28 | CASSILAGFRNEQFF | TGTGCCAGCAGCATACTAGCGGGCTTTAGGAATGAGCAGTTCTTC
NA | 15 | TRBJ1-2 | NA | TRBV5-4 | CASSLREIRGYGYTF | TGTGCCAGCAGCTTGAGGGAAATTCGGGGCTATGGCTACACCTTC
NA | 13 | TRBJ2-1 | once | TRBV14 | CARKPRYSRGQFF | TGTGCCAGAAAGCCCAGATATAGCCGAGGGCAGTTCTTC
TRBD1 | 16 | TRBJ2-3 | NA | TRBV7-9 | CASSQYRGSGTDTQYF | TGTGCCAGCAGCCAATACAGGGGAAGTGGCACAGATACGCAGTATTTT
NA | 13 | TRBJ2-7 | NA | TRBV2 | CASSVGQEGRQYF | TGTGCCAGCAGCGTGGGACAAGAAGGTCGGCAGTACTTC
TRBD1 | 17 | TRBJ2-3 | NA | TRBV5-4 | CASSLDPGTGTTDTQYF | TGTGCCAGCAGCTTGGACCCCGGGACAGGGACCACAGATACGCAGTATTTT
NA | 13 | TRBJ2-1 | NA | TRBV7-2 | CASSIYRAGEQFF | TGTGCCAGCAGCATATACAGGGCTGGTGAGCAGTTCTTC
TRBD2 | 14 | TRBJ2-3 | NA | TRBV13 | CASSMLAATDTQYF | TGTGCCAGCAGCATGCTAGCGGCCACAGATACGCAGTATTTT
TRBD2 | 16 | TRBJ2-7 | NA | TRBV6-6 | CASSPVGLAKPYEQYF | TGTGCCAGCAGTCCCGTTGGACTAGCGAAGCCCTACGAGCAGTACTTC
TRBD2 | 16 | TRBJ2-3 | NA | TRBV4-2 | CASSQGSGGAADTQYF | TGTGCCAGCAGCCAAGGCAGCGGGGGGGCCGCAGATACGCAGTATTTT
TRBD2 | 16 | TRBJ2-7 | NA | TRBV7-9 | CASSGRTSGTPGEQYF | TGTGCCAGCAGCGGGCGGACTAGCGGGACCCCAGGCGAGCAGTACTTC
NA | 15 | TRBJ1-5 | once | TRBV19 | CASRTGEYSNQPQHF | TGTGCCAGTCGAACAGGAGAATATAGCAATCAGCCCCAGCATTTT
NA | 12 | TRBJ2-7 | NA | TRBV19 | CATSTGSYEQYF | TGTGCCACCTCGACGGGCTCCTACGAGCAGTACTTC
NA | 13 | TRBJ2-1 | NA | TRBV7-8 | CASSSLDYNEQFF | TGTGCCAGCAGCTCACTAGACTACAATGAGCAGTTCTTC
NA | 17 | TRBJ1-6 | NA | TRBV19 | CASSITRQSSYNSPLHF | TGTGCCAGTAGTATTACCAGGCAGAGCTCCTATAATTCACCCCTCCACTTT
TRBD2 | 15 | TRBJ2-1 | NA | TRBV28 | CASSLLAGGHNEQFF | TGTGCCAGCAGTTTACTAGCGGGAGGGCACAATGAGCAGTTCTTC
TRBD2 | 15 | TRBJ2-1 | NA | TRBV7-9 | CASSHSLADHNEQFF | TGTGCCAGCAGCCACTCACTAGCGGACCACAATGAGCAGTTCTTC
NA | 15 | TRBJ2-7 | NA | TRBV9 | CASSVDGTETYEQYF | TGTGCCAGCAGCGTAGATGGGACTGAAACCTACGAGCAGTACTTC
NA | 12 | TRBJ2-7 | NA | TRBV5-8 | CASRHRDYEQYF | TGTGCCAGCAGACACCGGGACTACGAGCAGTACTTC
NA | 15 | TRBJ2-1 | NA | TRBV6-5 | CASSSTMNSASGQFF | TGTGCCAGCAGTTCCACTATGAATTCCGCATCTGGACAGTTCTTC
NA | 13 | TRBJ1-1 | NA | TRBV7-2 | CASRQGVSTEAFF | TGTGCCAGCAGACAGGGTGTTAGCACTGAAGCTTTCTTT
NA | 11 | TRBJ1-4 | NA | TRBV29-1 | CSVGFGGKLFF | TGCAGCGTTGGTTTCGGCGGAAAACTGTTTTTT
NA | 16 | TRBJ1-5 | NA | TRBV23-1 | CASSQSGPGGNQPQHF | TGCGCCAGCAGTCAATCCGGACCCGGGGGCAATCAGCCCCAGCATTTT
NA | 11 | TRBJ2-2 | NA | TRBV28 | CASSFPRGMFF | TGTGCCAGCAGTTTCCCCAGGGGAATGTTTTTT
TRBD2 | 16 | TRBJ2-1 | few | TRBV7-2 | CASSRQTSGTGNEQFF | TGTGCCAGCAGCCGACAGACTAGCGGGACTGGCAATGAGCAGTTCTTC
NA | 15 | TRBJ2-7 | NA | TRBV5-6 | CASSRGVQLFQEQYF | TGTGCCAGCAGCCGGGGAGTTCAGCTTTTTCAGGAGCAGTACTTC
NA | 13 | TRBJ2-2 | NA | TRBV11-2 | CASSPVNTGELFF | TGTGCCAGCAGCCCAGTTAACACCGGGGAGCTGTTTTTT
TRBD2 | 13 | TRBJ2-1 | NA | TRBV19 | CASSGGNYNEQFF | TGTGCCAGTAGCGGGGGGAACTACAATGAGCAGTTCTTC
TRBD1 | 14 | TRBJ1-4 | NA | TRBV5-1 | CASSNRGANEKLFF | TGCGCCAGCAGCAACAGGGGGGCTAATGAAAAACTGTTTTTT